The 5 T cell receptor beta chains in this list originate from one sample, sequenced in a study of blood T cells in healthy people across ages. Using a J-beta primer mix together with a sample-barcoded 5' primer, a second PCR was run for roughly 6 to 12 cycles. TCRdb processed the 5' RACE reads anew with MiXCR; each CDR3 protein has one entry. The profile covers 1.5 million to 2 million distinct CDR3 sequences, with 49% appearing a single time and about 2.1% taken by the ten largest. The sample consisted of blood. Source of these receptors: a woman in her forties in good health.

This clonotype is a singleton in its sample. J is TRBJ1-6 and V is TRBV18; 7 bases map to TRBD1. CDR3 size: 16 residues. Per the germline V gene, CDR1 is KGHSH and CDR2 is LQKENI. J was trimmed by 7 bases and V by 4 bases; bases with no gene match: 10. CDR3 DNA sequence: TGTGCCAGCTCACAAGAGGCCAGGGGGTCGAATTCACCCCTCCACTTT. Translating it yields CASSQEARGSNSPLHF.

The V call is TRBV7-9, the J call TRBJ2-1; 7 nucleotides align to TRBD2. The V segment lost 5 bases and the J segment 0 bases; nucleotides outside the gene matches: 16. This CDR3 comprises 19 residues. From germline, CDR1 is SEHNR and CDR2 FQNEAQ (reference sequence). The CDR3 nucleotides read TGTGCCAGCAGCGGAGGGACTACTCCACTCAGGAGCTCCTACAATGAGCAGTTCTTC. Encoded protein: CASSGGTTPLRSSYNEQFF.

The V gene is TRBV7-8, the J gene TRBJ1-1; D not resolved. The CDR3 runs 16 residues. The ends were cut back, 3 bases at V and 4 bases at J, with 18 bases in the middle. Germline V gene lookup returns CDR1 SGHVS and CDR2 FQNEAQ. In nucleotides, the CDR3 is TGTGCCAGCAGCTTCGCGGACCGGGGAATGGGCACTGAAGCTTTCTTT. Protein product: CASSFADRGMGTEAFF.

About this clonotype itself: A much larger clone is a single base away; this may be a read error. V is TRBV6-6 and J is TRBJ2-1; 8 bases agree with TRBD1. The germline gives CDR1 MNHNY, CDR2 SVGAGI (reference sequence). CDR3 length equals 13 residues. CDR3 sequence reads: CASSPGQDNEQCF. In DNA, the CDR3 is TGTGCCAGCAGCCCGGGACAGGACAATGAGCAGTGCTTC.

The gene calls are TRBV20-1 and TRBJ2-2, with D possibly TRBD2 on 5 matching bases. The germline CDR1 and CDR2 sequences are DFQATT and SNEGSKA (reference sequence). The CDR3 consists of 14 residues. Trimming left V 6 bases short and J 0 bases short, with 11 bases between. The CDR3 DNA reads as TGCAGTGCGAAGACTACCGCGAACACCGGGGAGCTGTTTTTT. It translates to CSAKTTANTGELFF.